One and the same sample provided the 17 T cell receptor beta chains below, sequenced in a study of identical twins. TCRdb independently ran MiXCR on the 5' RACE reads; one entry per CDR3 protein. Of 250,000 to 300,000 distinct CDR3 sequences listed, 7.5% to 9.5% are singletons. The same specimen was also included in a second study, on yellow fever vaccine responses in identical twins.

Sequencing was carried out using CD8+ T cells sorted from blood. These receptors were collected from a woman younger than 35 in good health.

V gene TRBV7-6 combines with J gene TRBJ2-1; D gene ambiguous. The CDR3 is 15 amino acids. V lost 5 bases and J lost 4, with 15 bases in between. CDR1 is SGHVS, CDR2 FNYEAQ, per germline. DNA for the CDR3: TGTGCCAGCAGCCCAAGCACTGGAATGTACAATGAGCAGTTCTTC. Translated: CASSPSTGMYNEQFF.

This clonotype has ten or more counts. The chain's CDR3 is CASSAWKSTDTQYF. The DNA for the CDR3 is TGTGCCAGCAGCGCCTGGAAAAGCACAGATACGCAGTATTTT. This rearrangement joins TRBV9 to TRBJ2-3; unclear D gene. CDR3 length: 14 residues. V dropped 3 bases and J dropped 0 bases, with 8 bases sitting between them. The germline V gene encodes CDR1 SGDLS and CDR2 YYNGEE.

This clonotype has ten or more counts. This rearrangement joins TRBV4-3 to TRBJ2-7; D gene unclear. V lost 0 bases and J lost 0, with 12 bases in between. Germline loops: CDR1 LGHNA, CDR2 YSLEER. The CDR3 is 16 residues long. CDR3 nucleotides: TGCGCCAGCAGCCAAGATAGGGCGTCCAGCTCCTACGAGCAGTACTTC. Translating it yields CASSQDRASSSYEQYF.

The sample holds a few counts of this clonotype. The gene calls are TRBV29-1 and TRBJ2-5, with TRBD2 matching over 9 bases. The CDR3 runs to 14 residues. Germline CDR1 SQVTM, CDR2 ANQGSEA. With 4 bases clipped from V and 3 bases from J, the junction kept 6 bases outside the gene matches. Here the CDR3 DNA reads TGCAGCGTTGTGAGGACTAGCGTCGAAGAGACCCAGTACTTC. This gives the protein CSVVRTSVEETQYF.

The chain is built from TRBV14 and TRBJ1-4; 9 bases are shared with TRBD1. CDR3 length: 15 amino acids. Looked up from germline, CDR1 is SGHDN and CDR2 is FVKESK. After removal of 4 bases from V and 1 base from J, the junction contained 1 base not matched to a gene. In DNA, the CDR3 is TGTGCCAGCAGCCGGACAGGGGTAACTAATGAAAAACTGTTTTTT. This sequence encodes CASSRTGVTNEKLFF.

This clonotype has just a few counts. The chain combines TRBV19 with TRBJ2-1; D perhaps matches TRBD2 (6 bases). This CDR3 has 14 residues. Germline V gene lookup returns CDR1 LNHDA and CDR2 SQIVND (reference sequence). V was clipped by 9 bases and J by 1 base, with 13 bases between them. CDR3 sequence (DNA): TGTGCCAGCGCCGACGGGGGTTCCTACAATGAGCAGTTCTTC. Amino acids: CASADGGSYNEQFF.

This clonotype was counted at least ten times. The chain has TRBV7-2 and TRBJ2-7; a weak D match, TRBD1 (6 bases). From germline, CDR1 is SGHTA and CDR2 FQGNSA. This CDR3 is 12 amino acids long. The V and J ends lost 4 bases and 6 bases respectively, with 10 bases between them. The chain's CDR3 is CASSSTGFEQYF. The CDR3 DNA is TGTGCCAGCAGCTCCACAGGGTTCGAGCAGTACTTC.

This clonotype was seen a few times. The CDR3 DNA reads TGCGCCAGCACCCCAAGCACATATGTCACAGATACGCAGTATTTT. Amino acids: CASTPSTYVTDTQYF. The rearrangement uses TRBV4-3 and TRBJ2-3; no clear D gene. The CDR3 spans 15 residues. The germline V gene encodes CDR1 LGHNA and CDR2 YSLEER. V was clipped by 7 bases and J by 2 bases, with 16 bases between them.

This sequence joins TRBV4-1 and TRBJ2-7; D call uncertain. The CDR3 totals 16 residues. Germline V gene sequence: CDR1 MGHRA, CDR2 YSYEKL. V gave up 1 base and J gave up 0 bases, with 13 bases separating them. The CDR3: CASSQGGIGPSYEQYF. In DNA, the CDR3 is TGCGCCAGCAGCCAAGGTGGGATAGGGCCCTCCTACGAGCAGTACTTC.

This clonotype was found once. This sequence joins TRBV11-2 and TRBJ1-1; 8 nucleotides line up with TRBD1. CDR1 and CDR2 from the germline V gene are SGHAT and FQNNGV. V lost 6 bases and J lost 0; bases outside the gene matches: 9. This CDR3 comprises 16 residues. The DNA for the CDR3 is TGTGCCAGCAGTTTTGGACAGGGTAAGCTGAACACTGAAGCTTTCTTT. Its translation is CASSFGQGKLNTEAFF.

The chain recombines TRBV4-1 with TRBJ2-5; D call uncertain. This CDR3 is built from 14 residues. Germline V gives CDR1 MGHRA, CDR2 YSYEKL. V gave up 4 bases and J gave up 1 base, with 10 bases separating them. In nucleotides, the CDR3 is TGCGCCAGCAGCCCTGGGCCGAGCCAAGAGACCCAGTACTTC. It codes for CASSPGPSQETQYF.

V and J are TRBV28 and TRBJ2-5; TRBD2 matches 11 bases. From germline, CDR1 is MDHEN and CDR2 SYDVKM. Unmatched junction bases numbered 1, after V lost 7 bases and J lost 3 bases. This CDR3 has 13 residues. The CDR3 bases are TGTGCCAGCAAACTAGCGGGGGAAGAGACCCAGTACTTC. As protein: CASKLAGEETQYF.

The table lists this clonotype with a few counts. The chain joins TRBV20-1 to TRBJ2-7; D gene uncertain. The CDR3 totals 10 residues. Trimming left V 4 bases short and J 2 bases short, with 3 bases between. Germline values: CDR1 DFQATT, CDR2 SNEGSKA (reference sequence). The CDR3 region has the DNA TGCAGTGCTAAACCCTACGAGCAGTACTTC. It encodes CSAKPYEQYF.

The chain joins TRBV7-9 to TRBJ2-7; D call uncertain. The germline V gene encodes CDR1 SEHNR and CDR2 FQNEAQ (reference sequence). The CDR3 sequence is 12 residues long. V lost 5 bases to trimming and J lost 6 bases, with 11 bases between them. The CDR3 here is CASSAGSGEQYF. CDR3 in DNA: TGTGCCAGCAGCGCTGGGTCGGGCGAGCAGTACTTC.

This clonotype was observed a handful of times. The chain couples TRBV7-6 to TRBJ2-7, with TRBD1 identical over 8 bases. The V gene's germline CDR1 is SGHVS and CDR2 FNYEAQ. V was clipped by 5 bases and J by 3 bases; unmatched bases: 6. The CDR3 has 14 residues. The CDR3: CASSADRVGYEQYF. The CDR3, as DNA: TGTGCCAGCAGCGCGGACAGGGTCGGCTACGAGCAGTACTTC.

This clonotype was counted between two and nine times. The CDR3: CASTPQADTEAFF. The DNA of the CDR3 is TGTGCCAGCACCCCTCAGGCGGACACTGAAGCTTTCTTT. The V call is TRBV7-9, the J call TRBJ1-1; unclear D gene. The V gene lost 7 bases and the J gene lost 3 bases, with 12 bases spanning the gap. This CDR3 contains 13 residues. Germline CDR1 is SEHNR and CDR2 is FQNEAQ (reference sequence).

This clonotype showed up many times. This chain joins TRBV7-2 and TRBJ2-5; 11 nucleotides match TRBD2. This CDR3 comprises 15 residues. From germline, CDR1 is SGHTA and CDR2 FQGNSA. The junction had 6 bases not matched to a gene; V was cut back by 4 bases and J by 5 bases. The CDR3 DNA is TGTGCCAGCAGCTCGACTAGCGGGATTTCGGAGACCCAGTACTTC. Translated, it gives CASSSTSGISETQYF.